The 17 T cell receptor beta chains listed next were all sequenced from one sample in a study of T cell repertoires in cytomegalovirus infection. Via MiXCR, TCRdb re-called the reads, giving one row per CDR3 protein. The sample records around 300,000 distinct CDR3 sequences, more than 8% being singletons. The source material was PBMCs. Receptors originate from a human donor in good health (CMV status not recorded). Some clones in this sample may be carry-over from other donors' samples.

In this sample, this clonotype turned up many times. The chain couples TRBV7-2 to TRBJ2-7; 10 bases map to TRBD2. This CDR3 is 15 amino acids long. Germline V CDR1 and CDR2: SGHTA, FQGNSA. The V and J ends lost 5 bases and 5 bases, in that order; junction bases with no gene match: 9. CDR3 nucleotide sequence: TGTGCCAGCAGCCTAACCGGGACTAGCGTCCACGAGCAGTACTTC. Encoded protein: CASSLTGTSVHEQYF.

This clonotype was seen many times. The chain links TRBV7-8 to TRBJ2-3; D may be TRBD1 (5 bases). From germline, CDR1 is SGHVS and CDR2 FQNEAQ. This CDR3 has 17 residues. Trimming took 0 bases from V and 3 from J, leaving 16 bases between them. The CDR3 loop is CASSLAGLWIRTDTQYF. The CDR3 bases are TGTGCCAGCAGCTTAGCGGGGCTTTGGATTCGAACAGATACGCAGTATTTT.

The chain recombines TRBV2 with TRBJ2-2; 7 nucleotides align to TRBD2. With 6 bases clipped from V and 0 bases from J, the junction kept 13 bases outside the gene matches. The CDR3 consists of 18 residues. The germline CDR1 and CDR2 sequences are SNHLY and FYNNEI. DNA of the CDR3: TGTGCCAGCAGAATCCGTGGGGGGGGGTTCGCGAACACCGGGGAGCTGTTTTTT. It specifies CASRIRGGGFANTGELFF.

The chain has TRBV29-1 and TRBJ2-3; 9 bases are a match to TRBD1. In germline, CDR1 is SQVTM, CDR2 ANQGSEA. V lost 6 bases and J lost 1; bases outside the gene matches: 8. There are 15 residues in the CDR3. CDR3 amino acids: CSVEQGAPGTDTQYF. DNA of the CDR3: TGCAGCGTGGAACAGGGGGCACCTGGCACAGATACGCAGTATTTT.

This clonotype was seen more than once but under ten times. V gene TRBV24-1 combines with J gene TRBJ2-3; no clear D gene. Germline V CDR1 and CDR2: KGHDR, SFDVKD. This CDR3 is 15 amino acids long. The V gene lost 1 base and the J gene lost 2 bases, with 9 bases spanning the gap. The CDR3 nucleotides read TGTGCCACCAGTGATTTTCAGGATCCCACAGATACGCAGTATTTT. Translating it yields CATSDFQDPTDTQYF.

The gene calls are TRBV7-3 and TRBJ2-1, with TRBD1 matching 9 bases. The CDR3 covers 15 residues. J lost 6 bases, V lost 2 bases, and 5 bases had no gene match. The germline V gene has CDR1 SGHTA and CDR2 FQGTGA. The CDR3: CASSLPGQGPNEQFF. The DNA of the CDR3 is TGTGCCAGCAGCTTACCGGGACAGGGACCCAATGAGCAGTTCTTC.

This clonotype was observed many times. The CDR3 bases are TGTGCCAGCAGCTCGTGGGCCGGGGAGCTGTTTTTT. Residues: CASSSWAGELFF. The rearrangement joins TRBV7-6 to TRBJ2-2, with no clear D. Trimming removed 4 bases from V and 6 bases from J, with 6 bases in between. The CDR3 consists of 12 residues. CDR1 is SGHVS, CDR2 FNYEAQ, per germline.

The CDR3 protein is CASSLAARGEDEQFF. DNA of the CDR3: TGCGCCAGCAGCTTGGCGGCACGGGGGGAAGATGAGCAGTTCTTC. This chain joins TRBV5-1 and TRBJ2-1; 7 nucleotides line up with TRBD2. The CDR3 is made up of 15 amino acids. From germline, CDR1 is SGHRS and CDR2 YFSETQ. V shed 0 bases, J shed 8 bases, and the junction held 8 bases outside the gene matches.

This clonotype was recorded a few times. This chain's CDR3 is CASSRMTGVDTEAFF. In DNA form, the CDR3 reads TGTGCCAGCTCACGGATGACAGGTGTCGACACTGAAGCTTTCTTT. The J gene is TRBJ1-1, the V gene TRBV18, with D perhaps TRBD1 (6 bases). V was shortened by 4 bases and J by 3 bases, with 15 bases between the two germline ends. Germline CDR1 is KGHSH and CDR2 is LQKENI. CDR3 length equals 15 residues.

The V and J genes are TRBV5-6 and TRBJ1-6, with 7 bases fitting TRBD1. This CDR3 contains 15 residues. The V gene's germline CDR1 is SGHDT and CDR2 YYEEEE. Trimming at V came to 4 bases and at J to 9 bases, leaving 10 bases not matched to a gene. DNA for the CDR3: TGTGCCAGCAGCCATGTGACAGGGATGACTTCACCCCTCCACTTT. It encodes CASSHVTGMTSPLHF.

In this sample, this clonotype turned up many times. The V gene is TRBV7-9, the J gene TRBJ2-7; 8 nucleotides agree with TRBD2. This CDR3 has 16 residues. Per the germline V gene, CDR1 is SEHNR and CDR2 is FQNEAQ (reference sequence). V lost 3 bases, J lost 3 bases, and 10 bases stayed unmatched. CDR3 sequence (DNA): TGTGCCAGCAGCTTGGGTATAGCGGGGTGGGACTACGAGCAGTACTTC. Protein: CASSLGIAGWDYEQYF.

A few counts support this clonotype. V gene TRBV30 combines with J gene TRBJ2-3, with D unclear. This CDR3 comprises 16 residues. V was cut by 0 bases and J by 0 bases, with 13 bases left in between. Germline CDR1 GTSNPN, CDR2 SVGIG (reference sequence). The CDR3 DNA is TGTGCCTGGAGTGTAGGTGTAGGAGATAGCACAGATACGCAGTATTTT. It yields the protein CAWSVGVGDSTDTQYF. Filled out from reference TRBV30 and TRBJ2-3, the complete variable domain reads SQTIHQWPATLVQPVGSPLSLECTVEGTSNPNLYWYRQAAGRGLQLLFYSVGIGQISSEVPQNLSASRPQDRQFILSSKKLLLSDSGFYLCAWSVGVGDSTDTQYFGPGTRLTVL.

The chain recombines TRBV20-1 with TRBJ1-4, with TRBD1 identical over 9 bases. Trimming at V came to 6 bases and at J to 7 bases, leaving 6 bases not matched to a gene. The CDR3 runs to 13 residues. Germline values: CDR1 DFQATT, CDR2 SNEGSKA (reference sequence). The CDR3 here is CSALQGASEKLFF. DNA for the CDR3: TGCAGTGCCTTACAGGGGGCAAGTGAAAAACTGTTTTTT.

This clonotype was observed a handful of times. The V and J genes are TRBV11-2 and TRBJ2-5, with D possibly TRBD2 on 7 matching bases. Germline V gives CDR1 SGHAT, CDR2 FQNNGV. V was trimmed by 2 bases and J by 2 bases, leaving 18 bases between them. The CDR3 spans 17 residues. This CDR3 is CASSLLLGAGAQETQYF. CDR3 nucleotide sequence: TGTGCCAGCAGCTTACTCCTCGGTGCGGGGGCTCAAGAGACCCAGTACTTC.

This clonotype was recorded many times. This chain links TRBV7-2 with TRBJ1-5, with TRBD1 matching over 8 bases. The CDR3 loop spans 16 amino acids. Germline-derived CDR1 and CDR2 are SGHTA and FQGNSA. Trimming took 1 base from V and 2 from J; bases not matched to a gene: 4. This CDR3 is CASSLGTGRRNQPQHF. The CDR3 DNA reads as TGTGCCAGCAGCTTAGGGACAGGGAGGCGCAATCAGCCCCAGCATTTT.

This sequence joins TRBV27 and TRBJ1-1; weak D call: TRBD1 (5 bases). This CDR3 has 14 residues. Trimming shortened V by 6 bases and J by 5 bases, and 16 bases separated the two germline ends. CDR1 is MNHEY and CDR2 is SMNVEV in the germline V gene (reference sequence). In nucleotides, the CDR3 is TGTGCCAGCAGGCCTGGGGGAGGGATGACTGAAGCTTTCTTT. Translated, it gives CASRPGGGMTEAFF.

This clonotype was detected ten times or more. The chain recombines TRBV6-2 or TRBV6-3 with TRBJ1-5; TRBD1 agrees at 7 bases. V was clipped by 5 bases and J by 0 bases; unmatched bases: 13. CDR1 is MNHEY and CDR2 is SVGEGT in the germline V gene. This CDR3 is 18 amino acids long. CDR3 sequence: CASSLEGALASSNQPQHF. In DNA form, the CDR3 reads TGTGCCAGCAGTCTTGAGGGGGCCTTGGCCTCTAGCAATCAGCCCCAGCATTTT.